This TCR beta chain originates from a study of CD8 T cells in Susac syndrome. The germline CDR1 and CDR2 sequences are LGHNA and YSLEER. V dropped 0 bases and J dropped 6; count of bases not matched to a gene: 5. The CDR3 extends over 15 amino acids. Blood CD8+ and CD4+ T cells underwent high-throughput TCR beta sequencing. With random hexamers, about 0.45 to 1 ug RNA was reverse transcribed. Each CDR3 protein gets one entry after TCRdb re-called the immunoSEQ multiplex PCR reads with MiXCR. The table shows about 120,000 distinct CDR3 sequences, with 80% to 95% occurring only once. Sample: CD4+ T cells from PBMCs. V is TRBV4-3 and J is TRBJ1-5; 7 bases fit TRBD1. The source of this sequence is a human donor in good health. Here the CDR3 DNA reads TGCGCCAGCAGCCAAGATGGAGGGGGCAGTCAGCCCCAGCATTTT. As protein: CASSQDGGGSQPQHF.